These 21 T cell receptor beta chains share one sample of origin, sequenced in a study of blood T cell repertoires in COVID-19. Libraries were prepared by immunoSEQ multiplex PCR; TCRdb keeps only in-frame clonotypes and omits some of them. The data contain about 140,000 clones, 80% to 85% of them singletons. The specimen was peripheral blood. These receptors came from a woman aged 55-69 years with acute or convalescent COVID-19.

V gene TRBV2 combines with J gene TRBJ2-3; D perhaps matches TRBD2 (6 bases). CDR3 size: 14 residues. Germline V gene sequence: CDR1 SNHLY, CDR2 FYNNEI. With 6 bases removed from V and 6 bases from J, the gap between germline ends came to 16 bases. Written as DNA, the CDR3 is TGTGCCAGCAGGCTAGCCCGGGAGTTGGATACGCAGTATTTT. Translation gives CASRLARELDTQYF.

The chain's CDR3 is CAWSVGVGEKLFF. CDR3 DNA: TGTGCCTGGAGCGTCGGGGTTGGAGAAAAACTGTTTTTT. The V call is TRBV30, the J call TRBJ1-4, with no clear D. The length of the CDR3 is 13 residues. Trimming pared 3 bases from V and 8 bases from J, leaving 13 bases between. CDR1 is GTSNPN, CDR2 SVGIG, per germline (reference sequence).

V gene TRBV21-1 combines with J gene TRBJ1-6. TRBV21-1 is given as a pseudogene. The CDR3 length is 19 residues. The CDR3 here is CASRSPGNPPGPYNSPLHF. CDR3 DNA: TGTGCCAGCAGAAGTCCCGGGAACCCACCTGGGCCGTATAATTCACCCCTCCACTTT.

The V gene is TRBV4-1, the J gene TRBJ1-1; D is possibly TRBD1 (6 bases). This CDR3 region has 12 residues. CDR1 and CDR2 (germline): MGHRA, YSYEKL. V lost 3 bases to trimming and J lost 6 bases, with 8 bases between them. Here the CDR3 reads CASSHGGAEAFF. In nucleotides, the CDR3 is TGCGCCAGCAGCCATGGGGGCGCTGAAGCTTTCTTT.

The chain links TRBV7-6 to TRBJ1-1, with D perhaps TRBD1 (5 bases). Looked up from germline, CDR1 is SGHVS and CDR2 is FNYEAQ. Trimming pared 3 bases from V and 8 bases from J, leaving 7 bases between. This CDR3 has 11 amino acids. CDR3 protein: CASSLNREAFF. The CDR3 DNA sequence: TGTGCCAGCAGCTTGAACAGGGAAGCTTTCTTT.

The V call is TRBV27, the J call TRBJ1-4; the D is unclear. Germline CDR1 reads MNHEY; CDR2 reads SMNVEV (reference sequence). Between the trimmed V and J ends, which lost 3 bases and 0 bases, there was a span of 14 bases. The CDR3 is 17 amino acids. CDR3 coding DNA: TGTGCCAGCAGTTTCTTTCCCCAGACTGCAACTAATGAAAAACTGTTTTTT. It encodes CASSFFPQTATNEKLFF.

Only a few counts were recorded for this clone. The DNA of the CDR3 is TGTGCCAGCAGTGGACAGGGAAGGACTGAAGCTTTCTTT. Amino acid sequence: CASSGQGRTEAFF. V gene TRBV2 combines with J gene TRBJ1-1; 7 bases map to TRBD1. The germline V gene encodes CDR1 SNHLY and CDR2 FYNNEI. The V gene end was trimmed by 4 bases and the J gene end by 5 bases; junction bases not matched to a gene: 4. The CDR3 has 13 residues.

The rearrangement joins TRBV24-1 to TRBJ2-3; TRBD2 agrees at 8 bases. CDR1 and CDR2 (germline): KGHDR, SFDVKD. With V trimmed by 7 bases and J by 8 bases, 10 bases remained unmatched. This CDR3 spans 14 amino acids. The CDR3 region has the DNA TGTGCCACCAGCCGGGGTCCGGGGGGGGGTACGCAGTATTTT. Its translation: CATSRGPGGGTQYF.

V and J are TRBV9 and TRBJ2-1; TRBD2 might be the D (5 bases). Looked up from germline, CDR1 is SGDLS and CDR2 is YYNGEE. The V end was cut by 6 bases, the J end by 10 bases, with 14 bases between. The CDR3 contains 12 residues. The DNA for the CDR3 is TGTGCCAGCAATCGGGGAGTCGAAGAGCAGTTCTTC. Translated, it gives CASNRGVEEQFF.

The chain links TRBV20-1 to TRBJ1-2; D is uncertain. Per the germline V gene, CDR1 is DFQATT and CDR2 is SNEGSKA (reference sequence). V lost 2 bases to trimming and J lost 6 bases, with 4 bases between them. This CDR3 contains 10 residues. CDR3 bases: TGCAGTGCTAGACGTGATGGCTACACCTTC. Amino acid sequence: CSARRDGYTF.

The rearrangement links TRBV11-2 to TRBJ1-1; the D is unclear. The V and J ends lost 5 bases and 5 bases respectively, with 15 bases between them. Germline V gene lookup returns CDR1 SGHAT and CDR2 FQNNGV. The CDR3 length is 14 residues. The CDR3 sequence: CASSVTNRGTEAFF. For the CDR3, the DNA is TGTGCCAGCAGCGTGACGAATAGAGGGACTGAAGCTTTCTTT.

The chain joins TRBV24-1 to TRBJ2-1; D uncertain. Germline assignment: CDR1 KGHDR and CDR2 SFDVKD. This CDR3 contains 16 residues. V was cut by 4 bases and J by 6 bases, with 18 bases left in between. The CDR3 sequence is CATSDPTVTASNEQFF. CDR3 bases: TGTGCCACCAGTGACCCGACGGTTACGGCTAGCAATGAGCAGTTCTTC.

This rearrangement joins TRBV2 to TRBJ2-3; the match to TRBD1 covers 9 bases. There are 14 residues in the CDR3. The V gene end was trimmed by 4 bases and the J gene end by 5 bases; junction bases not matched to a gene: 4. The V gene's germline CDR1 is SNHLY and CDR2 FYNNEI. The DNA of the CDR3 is TGTGCCAGCAGTGTGTGGGGACAGGGAGATACGCAGTATTTT. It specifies CASSVWGQGDTQYF.

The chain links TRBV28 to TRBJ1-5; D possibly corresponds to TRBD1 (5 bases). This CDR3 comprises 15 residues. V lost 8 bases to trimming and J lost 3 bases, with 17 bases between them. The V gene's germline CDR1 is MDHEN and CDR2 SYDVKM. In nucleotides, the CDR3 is TGTGCCAGCGCTAACAACAGACAGTACAATCAGCCCCAGCATTTT. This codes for CASANNRQYNQPQHF.

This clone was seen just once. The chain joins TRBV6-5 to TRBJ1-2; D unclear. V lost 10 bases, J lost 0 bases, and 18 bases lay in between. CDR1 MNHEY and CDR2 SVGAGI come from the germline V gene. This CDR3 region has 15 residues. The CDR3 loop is CATLLVGVPNYGYTF. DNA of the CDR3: TGTGCCACCCTCCTTGTCGGGGTTCCTAACTATGGCTACACCTTC.

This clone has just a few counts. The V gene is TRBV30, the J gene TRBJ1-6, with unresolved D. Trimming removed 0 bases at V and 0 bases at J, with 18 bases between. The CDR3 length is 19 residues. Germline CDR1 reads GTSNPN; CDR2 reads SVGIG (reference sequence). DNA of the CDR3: TGTGCCTGGAGTGTAAGGCGCGGACTCCTTTCCTCCTATAATTCACCCCTCCACTTT. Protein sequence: CAWSVRRGLLSSYNSPLHF.

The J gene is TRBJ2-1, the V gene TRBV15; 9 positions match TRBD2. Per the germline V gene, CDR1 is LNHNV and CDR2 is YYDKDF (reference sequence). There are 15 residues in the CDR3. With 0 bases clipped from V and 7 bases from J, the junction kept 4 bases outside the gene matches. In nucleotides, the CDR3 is TGTGCCACCAGCAGAGATCCCGGACTAGCGAATGAGCAGTTCTTC. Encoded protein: CATSRDPGLANEQFF.

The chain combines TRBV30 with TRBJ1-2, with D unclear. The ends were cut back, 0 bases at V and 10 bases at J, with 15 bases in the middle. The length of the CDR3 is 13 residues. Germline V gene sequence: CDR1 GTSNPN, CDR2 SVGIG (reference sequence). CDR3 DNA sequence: TGTGCCTGGAGTGTAAACCTTCAGCAGGCCTACACCTTC. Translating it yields CAWSVNLQQAYTF.

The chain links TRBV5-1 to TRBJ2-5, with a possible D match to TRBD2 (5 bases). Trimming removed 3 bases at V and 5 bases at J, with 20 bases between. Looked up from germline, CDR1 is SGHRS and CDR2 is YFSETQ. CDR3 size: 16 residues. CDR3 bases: TGCGCCAGCAGCTCAGGACTCCCTGCGGGTGGGGAGACCCAGTACTTC. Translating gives CASSSGLPAGGETQYF.

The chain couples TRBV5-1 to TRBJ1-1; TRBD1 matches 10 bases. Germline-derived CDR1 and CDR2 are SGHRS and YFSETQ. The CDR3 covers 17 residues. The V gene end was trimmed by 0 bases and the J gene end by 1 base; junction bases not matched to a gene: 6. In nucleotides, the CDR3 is TGCGCCAGCAGCTTGGAGGGACAGGGGTCGAGGAACACTGAAGCTTTCTTT. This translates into CASSLEGQGSRNTEAFF.

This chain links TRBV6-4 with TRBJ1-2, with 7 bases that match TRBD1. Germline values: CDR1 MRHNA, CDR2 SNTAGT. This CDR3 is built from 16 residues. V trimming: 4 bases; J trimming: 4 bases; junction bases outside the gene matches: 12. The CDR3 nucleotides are TGTGCCAGCAGTGTCCCCGACAGGGTACGGATCTATGGCTACACCTTC. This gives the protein CASSVPDRVRIYGYTF.